This T cell receptor beta chain was captured in a study of post-analysis software for immune sequencing data. Every TCR beta cDNA library bore unique molecular identifiers. One entry per CDR3 protein, called by TCRdb with MiXCR from the PCR reads. Of 450,000 to 650,000 distinct CDR3 sequences in the sample, roughly 45% were seen once. This clonotype was seen once. Its antigen is unknown. Looked up from germline, CDR1 is LNHNV and CDR2 is YYDKDF (reference sequence). V gave up 7 bases and J gave up 4 bases, with 14 bases separating them. CDR3 length: 15 residues. Study-wide findings and caveats: Four or five TRBV segments (TRBV5-6, TRBV5-1 and TRBV20-1 among them) occurred more frequently in patients than in controls.

This chain links TRBV15 with TRBJ1-6, with D possibly being TRBD1 (5 bases). The specimen sequenced was blood. This clonotype was sampled from a girl aged 5-17 years with multiple sclerosis. The CDR3, as DNA: TGTGCCACCATGGCAGGGAACGGGTATAATTCACCCCTCCACTTT. Translated, it gives CATMAGNGYNSPLHF.